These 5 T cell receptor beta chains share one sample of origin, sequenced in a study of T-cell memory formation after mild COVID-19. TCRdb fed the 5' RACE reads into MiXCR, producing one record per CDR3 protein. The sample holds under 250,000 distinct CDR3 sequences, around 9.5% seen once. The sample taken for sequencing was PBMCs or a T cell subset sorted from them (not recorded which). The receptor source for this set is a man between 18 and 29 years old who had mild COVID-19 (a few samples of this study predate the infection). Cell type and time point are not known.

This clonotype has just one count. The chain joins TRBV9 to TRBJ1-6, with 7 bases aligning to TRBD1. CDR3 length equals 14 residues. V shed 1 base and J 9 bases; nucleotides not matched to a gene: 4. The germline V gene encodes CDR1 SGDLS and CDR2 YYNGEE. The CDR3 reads CASSVRQGGSPLHF. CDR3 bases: TGTGCCAGCAGCGTAAGACAGGGCGGTTCACCCCTCCACTTT.

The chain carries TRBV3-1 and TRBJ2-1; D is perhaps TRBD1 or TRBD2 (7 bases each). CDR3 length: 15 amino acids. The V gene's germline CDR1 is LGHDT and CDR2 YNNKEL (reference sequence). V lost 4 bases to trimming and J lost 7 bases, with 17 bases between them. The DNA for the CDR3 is TGTGCCAGCAGCCTCCTCCAGGGGGGGCGGAATGAGCAGTTCTTC. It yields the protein CASSLLQGGRNEQFF.

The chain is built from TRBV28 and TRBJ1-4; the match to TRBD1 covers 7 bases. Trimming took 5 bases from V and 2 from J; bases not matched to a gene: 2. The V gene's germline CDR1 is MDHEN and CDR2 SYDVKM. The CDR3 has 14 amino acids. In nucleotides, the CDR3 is TGTGCCAGCAGTGTCAGGGGGACTAATGAAAAACTGTTTTTT. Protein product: CASSVRGTNEKLFF.

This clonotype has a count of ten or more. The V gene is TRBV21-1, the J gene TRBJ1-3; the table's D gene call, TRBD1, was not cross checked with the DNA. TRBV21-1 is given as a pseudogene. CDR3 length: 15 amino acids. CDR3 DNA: TGTGCCAGCAGCAAAGCCCGCAGGGGACGAAACACCATATATTTT. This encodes CASSKARRGRNTIYF.

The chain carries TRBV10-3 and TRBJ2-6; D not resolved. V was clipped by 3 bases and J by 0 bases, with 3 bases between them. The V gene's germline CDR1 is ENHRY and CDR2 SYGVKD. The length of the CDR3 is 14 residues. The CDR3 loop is CAISDNSGANVLTF. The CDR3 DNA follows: TGTGCCATCAGTGACAACTCTGGGGCCAACGTCCTGACTTTC.